One sample yielded the 18 T cell receptor beta chains listed below, sequenced in a study of blood T cell repertoires in COVID-19. The data were produced by immunoSEQ multiplex PCR, yet TCRdb's version contains in-frame clones alone and is incomplete. The data contain 95,000 or so clones, 84% of them singletons. Sequencing input: peripheral blood. The receptors come from a human donor in a cohort sampled during active COVID-19.

The chain carries TRBV28 and TRBJ1-5; no firm D call. The length of the CDR3 is 14 residues. V dropped 1 base and J dropped 7 bases, with 11 bases sitting between them. Germline CDR1 MDHEN, CDR2 SYDVKM. The CDR3 nucleotides read TGTGCCAGCAGTTTATTTGCCGGAGAGCAGCCCCAGCATTTT. It is translated as CASSLFAGEQPQHF.

CDR3 sequence (DNA): TGTGCCAGTGGCCTAAATAGCGGGCCGTTCTTC. Protein product: CASGLNSGPFF. V gene TRBV19 combines with J gene TRBJ2-1, with 7 bases identical to TRBD2. V gave up 8 bases and J gave up 15 bases; unmatched junction bases: 10. Looked up from germline, CDR1 is LNHDA and CDR2 is SQIVND (reference sequence). The CDR3 contains 11 residues. Full variable domain (remainder filled in from reference TRBV19 and TRBJ2-1): DGGITQSPKYLFRKEGQNVTLSCEQNLNHDAMYWYRQDPGQGLRLIYYSQIVNDFQKGDIAEGYSVSREKKESFPLTVTSAQKNPTAFYLCASGLNSGPFFGPGTRLTVL.

This sequence joins TRBV28 and TRBJ2-5; 8 bases agree with TRBD1. The V and J ends lost 5 bases and 5 bases, in that order; junction bases with no gene match: 13. CDR1 is MDHEN and CDR2 is SYDVKM in the germline V gene. The CDR3 totals 16 residues. The CDR3 sequence is CASSPPFRGLRETQYF. The CDR3 coding sequence is TGTGCCAGCAGTCCCCCATTCAGGGGGCTTCGGGAGACCCAGTACTTC.

The chain carries TRBV19 and TRBJ1-4; D gene ambiguous. The CDR3 totals 11 residues. From germline, CDR1 is LNHDA and CDR2 SQIVND (reference sequence). The V gene lost 6 bases and the J gene lost 8 bases, with 7 bases spanning the gap. The CDR3 DNA sequence: TGTGCCAGTAGCATTCAGGAAAAACTGTTTTTT. Amino acid sequence: CASSIQEKLFF.

This clone has just one count. The chain combines TRBV4-3 with TRBJ1-5; 7 bases fit TRBD1. Germline V gene sequence: CDR1 LGHNA, CDR2 YSLEER. There are 15 residues in the CDR3. V was clipped by 1 base and J by 6 bases; unmatched bases: 6. Here the CDR3 DNA reads TGCGCCAGCAGCCAAGTATTACAGGGGAGTCAGCCCCAGCATTTT. Translation gives CASSQVLQGSQPQHF.

In this sample, this clone turned up once. The chain has TRBV6-2 or TRBV6-3 and TRBJ1-2, with D perhaps TRBD1 (6 bases). The V end lost 6 bases, the J end lost 4 bases, and 18 bases lay between the germline ends. The length of the CDR3 is 15 residues. Germline V gene data show CDR1 as MNHEY and CDR2 as SVGEGT. The CDR3 DNA sequence: TGTGCCAGCAGCGGCAGGGGCATCGGTTCCTATGGCTACACCTTC. This encodes CASSGRGIGSYGYTF.

This chain connects TRBV2 to TRBJ2-7, with 8 bases identical to TRBD2. V trimming: 7 bases; J trimming: 3 bases; junction bases outside the gene matches: 8. The CDR3 has 14 amino acids. CDR1 is SNHLY and CDR2 is FYNNEI in the germline V gene. The DNA of the CDR3 is TGTGCCAGCATGGTAGCGGGAACTTTCTACGAGCAGTACTTC. Translating gives CASMVAGTFYEQYF.

CDR3 sequence: CASSIEARQPIYGYTF. The CDR3 DNA reads TGTGCCAGTAGTATAGAGGCTCGACAGCCCATTTATGGCTACACCTTC. The chain has TRBV19 and TRBJ1-2, with D possibly TRBD1 on 5 matching bases. Germline CDR1 reads LNHDA; CDR2 reads SQIVND (reference sequence). CDR3 length equals 16 residues. Trimming cost V 0 bases and J 5 bases, with 16 bases left between them.

In DNA form, the CDR3 reads TGTGCCAGCAGTGCAAGGCAGGCCTCTTACGAGCAGTACTTC. Translated, it gives CASSARQASYEQYF. The chain carries TRBV2 and TRBJ2-7; D is uncertain. Germline CDR1 reads SNHLY; CDR2 reads FYNNEI. There are 14 residues in the CDR3. The ends were cut back, 4 bases at V and 4 bases at J, with 14 bases in the middle.

V and J are TRBV5-6 and TRBJ2-2, with D perhaps TRBD2 (5 bases). CDR1 is SGHDT, CDR2 YYEEEE, per germline. CDR3 length equals 16 residues. V was pared by 0 bases and J by 5 bases, with 14 bases between. CDR3 loop: CASSLGGSGMTGELFF. The DNA of the CDR3 is TGTGCCAGCAGCTTGGGAGGGTCGGGTATGACCGGGGAGCTGTTTTTT.

This clone was seen only a few times. The V call is TRBV27, the J call TRBJ2-7; TRBD1 matches 11 bases. The germline gives CDR1 MNHEY, CDR2 SMNVEV (reference sequence). V gave up 6 bases and J gave up 3 bases; unmatched junction bases: 13. The CDR3 has 17 amino acids. CDR3 protein: CASRLKRGTGGRYEQYF. In DNA form, the CDR3 reads TGTGCCAGCAGATTAAAACGAGGGACAGGGGGGCGCTACGAGCAGTACTTC.

This chain uses TRBV29-1 with TRBJ2-3, with 16 positions matching TRBD2. CDR1 and CDR2 from the germline V gene are SQVTM and ANQGSEA. V lost 7 bases to trimming and J lost 5 bases; unmatched junction nucleotides: 15. The CDR3 is 18 residues long. DNA of the CDR3: TGCAGCGCCGTAGACCCGGGACTAGCGGGGGGGCCCGGAGATACGCAGTATTTT. Translated, it gives CSAVDPGLAGGPGDTQYF.

This rearrangement joins TRBV12-5 to TRBJ2-1; TRBD2 agrees at 11 bases. CDR3 length equals 15 residues. With V trimmed by 5 bases and J by 7 bases, 7 bases remained unmatched. CDR1 is LGHNT, CDR2 FRNRAP, per germline. The CDR3 region has the DNA TGTGCTAGTGGTCTTAGCGGGGGGGCTAGTAATGAGCAGTTCTTC. Translation gives CASGLSGGASNEQFF.

The rearrangement uses TRBV9 and TRBJ2-2, with 8 bases identical to TRBD1. CDR1 and CDR2 (germline): SGDLS, YYNGEE. The CDR3 covers 18 residues. V gave up 0 bases and J gave up 6 bases; unmatched junction bases: 13. CDR3 residues: CASSVVGERSGGSGELFF. In DNA form, the CDR3 reads TGTGCCAGCAGCGTAGTCGGGGAGAGGTCAGGGGGCTCCGGGGAGCTGTTTTTT.

This clone was seen just once. The chain's CDR3 is CASSPGVAGEADTQYF. The CDR3 bases are TGTGCCAGCAGCCCCGGGGTGGCGGGAGAGGCAGATACGCAGTATTTT. The gene calls are TRBV2 and TRBJ2-3, with TRBD2 matching 7 bases. Germline-derived CDR1 and CDR2 are SNHLY and FYNNEI. CDR3 length: 16 amino acids. V shed 6 bases, J shed 4 bases, and the junction held 13 bases outside the gene matches. Together with reference TRBV2 and TRBJ2-3, the CDR3 gives the full variable domain: EPEVTQTPSHQVTQMGQEVILRCVPISNHLYFYWYRQILGQKVEFLVSFYNNEISEKSEIFDDQFSVERPDGSNFTLKIRSTKLEDSAMYFCASSPGVAGEADTQYFGPGTRLTVL.

The rearrangement uses TRBV4-3 and TRBJ1-2; no clear D gene. The ends were cut back, 5 bases at V and 2 bases at J, with 15 bases in the middle. Germline CDR1 reads LGHNA; CDR2 reads YSLEER. The CDR3 loop spans 15 amino acids. The CDR3 reads CASSSVEGLNYGYTF. CDR3 in DNA: TGCGCCAGCAGCTCCGTGGAGGGATTAAACTATGGCTACACCTTC.

This chain joins TRBV5-6 and TRBJ1-2; D gene unclear. Germline V gene data show CDR1 as SGHDT and CDR2 as YYEEEE. The CDR3 extends over 14 amino acids. V shed 4 bases and J shed 4 bases, with 14 bases lying between them. DNA of the CDR3: TGTGCCAGCAGCCTTCAAACACAAATCTATGGCTACACCTTC. Protein sequence: CASSLQTQIYGYTF.

This chain links TRBV19 with TRBJ1-4, with 11 nucleotides matching TRBD1. The V gene's germline CDR1 is LNHDA and CDR2 SQIVND (reference sequence). The CDR3 length is 16 residues. Trimming removed 6 bases from V and 4 bases from J; junction bases left unmatched: 7. This CDR3 reads CASSWGQGGFNEKLFF. The DNA for the CDR3 is TGTGCCAGTAGCTGGGGACAGGGGGGATTTAATGAAAAACTGTTTTTT.